This T cell receptor (beta chain) appears in the sequencing data of a study of T cell responses to AZD1222 COVID-19 vaccine. Notes on the study in general: Recipients of AZD1222 seropositive at baseline numbered only 6 or 7. Along spike, vaccine-associated CD4 TCRs were found throughout, with dominance at 160-218 and 743-854. The repertoires were collected only after the peak T cell response.

Some clones are missing from TCRdb's copy, which holds only in-frame ones; the method was immunoSEQ multiplex PCR. The top ten hold over 5.5% of the sample, which has tens of thousands of clones, about 90% seen once. Notes on this clone: What it binds is not known.

The origin of this receptor is an adult who received the MenACWY meningococcal vaccine as a control. Sequences were derived from peripheral blood, sampled 28 days after the second dose of the MenACWY control vaccine.

The CDR3 DNA follows: TGTGCCAGCAGCTTGGCGGGTGGGGCCAGGGACATTCAGTACTTC. Residues: CASSLAGGARDIQYF. The chain couples TRBV11-2 to TRBJ2-4, with D tentatively TRBD1 or TRBD2 (5 bases each). The V gene's germline CDR1 is SGHAT and CDR2 FQNNGV. V gave up 3 bases and J gave up 8 bases, with 17 bases separating them. This CDR3 region has 15 residues. Filled out from reference TRBV11-2 and TRBJ2-4, the complete variable domain reads EAGVAQSPRYKIIEKRQSVAFWCNPISGHATLYWYQQILGQGPKLLIQFQNNGVVDDSQLPKDRFSAERLKGVDSTLKIQPAKLEDSAVYLCASSLAGGARDIQYFGAGTRLSVL.